What follows are 12 T cell receptor beta chains derived from one specimen sequenced in a study of T-cell reconstitution after alpha-beta-depleted transplantation in children. As it was prepared, the TCRbeta library received unique molecular identifiers. TCRdb re-derived calls from the PCR reads in MiXCR, one entry per CDR3 protein. Of a few hundred thousand distinct CDR3 sequences listed, more than 8% were seen once; the top ten hold around 10%. The input for sequencing was PBMCs from the stem cell graft donor, taken from the stem cell graft. The receptors were gathered from a human donor who donated a stem cell graft to a child with SCID.

The rearrangement links TRBV27 to TRBJ1-6, with TRBD1 matching 11 bases. From germline, CDR1 is MNHEY and CDR2 SMNVEV (reference sequence). V shed 8 bases and J 10 bases; nucleotides not matched to a gene: 4. CDR3 length equals 13 residues. The DNA for the CDR3 is TGTGCCAGCGGGACAGGGGGATTGTCACCCCTCCACTTT. Its translation is CASGTGGLSPLHF.

This clonotype has ten or more counts. The germline gene is not matched at one end of the junction; a read error may be the cause. The J gene is TRBJ2-3, the V gene TRBV7-6; tentatively, D is TRBD1 (5 bases). The CDR3 contains 13 residues. Germline V gene sequence: CDR1 SGHVS, CDR2 FNYEAQ. CDR3 in amino acids: CASSLTGTDTQYF. CDR3 sequence (DNA): TGCGCCAGCAGCTTGACAGGCACAGATACGCAGTATTTT.

This clonotype was counted once. The chain is built from TRBV7-6 and TRBJ2-7; 10 bases are shared with TRBD1. CDR1 SGHVS and CDR2 FNYEAQ come from the germline V gene. The CDR3 runs to 15 residues. Trimming cost V 3 bases and J 6 bases; bases outside gene matches: 8. The CDR3 nucleotides are TGTGCCAGCAGCTTTCAGCCGGACAGGGGGTCCGAGCAGTACTTC. It is translated as CASSFQPDRGSEQYF. Complete variable domain (other parts from reference TRBV7-6 and TRBJ2-7): GAGVSQSPRYKVTKRGQDVALRCDPISGHVSLYWYRQALGQGPEFLTYFNYEAQQDKSGLPNDRFSAERPEGSISTLTIQRTEQRDSAMYRCASSFQPDRGSEQYFGPGTRLTVT.

This clonotype showed up just a few times. The chain links TRBV10-3 to TRBJ2-5, with 8 bases fitting TRBD1. With 7 bases clipped from V and 2 bases from J, the junction kept 3 bases outside the gene matches. The CDR3 length is 13 residues. Germline CDR1 ENHRY, CDR2 SYGVKD. In DNA, the CDR3 is TGTGCCATCAAAGGGACAGGACAAGAGACCCAGTACTTC. It translates to CAIKGTGQETQYF.

This clonotype has only a few counts. DNA for the CDR3: TGTGCCAGCAGTTCTAGGCCTAGCCTTCTCCCAGATACGCAGTATTTT. Amino acids: CASSSRPSLLPDTQYF. The chain has TRBV27 and TRBJ2-3, with D possibly being TRBD2 (5 bases). The CDR3 totals 16 residues. Germline V gene sequence: CDR1 MNHEY, CDR2 SMNVEV (reference sequence). The V end lost 4 bases, the J end lost 4 bases, and 18 bases lay between the germline ends.

This clonotype has a handful of counts. The J gene is TRBJ1-3, the V gene TRBV5-1; weak D call: TRBD1 (6 bases). The CDR3 is 16 residues long. Germline V gene sequence: CDR1 SGHRS, CDR2 YFSETQ. Trimming removed 4 bases from V and 4 bases from J, with 18 bases in between. CDR3 sequence: CASSPAYTGRGNTIYF. CDR3 nucleotide sequence: TGCGCCAGCAGCCCGGCCTATACAGGGAGGGGAAACACCATATATTTT.

This rearrangement joins TRBV5-1 to TRBJ2-4; D is unresolved. V was clipped by 3 bases and J by 5 bases, with 3 bases between them. Per germline, CDR1 SGHRS and CDR2 YFSETQ. CDR3 length: 11 amino acids. The CDR3 spells CASSSENIQYF. CDR3 nucleotide sequence: TGCGCCAGCAGCTCGGAAAACATTCAGTACTTC.

This clonotype was found a few times. This chain connects TRBV29-1 to TRBJ2-5, with D possibly TRBD1 on 6 matching bases. The CDR3 runs to 13 residues. With 7 bases removed from V and 2 bases from J, the gap between germline ends came to 14 bases. Germline CDR1 SQVTM, CDR2 ANQGSEA. CDR3 DNA sequence: TGCAGCGCCGACCTCAGGGGACAAGAGACCCAGTACTTC. Protein product: CSADLRGQETQYF.

This clonotype was seen only a few times. The gene calls are TRBV20-1 and TRBJ2-1; 9 bases line up with TRBD2. This CDR3 region has 14 residues. J was trimmed by 3 bases and V by 6 bases; bases with no gene match: 6. Germline V CDR1 and CDR2: DFQATT, SNEGSKA (reference sequence). The CDR3: CSASGTSFYNEQFF. In DNA, the CDR3 is TGCAGTGCCTCCGGGACTAGCTTCTACAATGAGCAGTTCTTC.

This clonotype was seen only a few times. The genes are TRBV29-1 and TRBJ2-7; D uncertain. CDR3 length equals 12 residues. Trimming shortened V by 6 bases and J by 0 bases, and 9 bases separated the two germline ends. The germline CDR1 and CDR2 sequences are SQVTM and ANQGSEA. Here the CDR3 reads CSVVLTSYEQYF. DNA for the CDR3: TGCAGCGTCGTGCTCACCTCCTACGAGCAGTACTTC.

This clonotype was observed at least ten times. CDR3 sequence: CSARDYPGDGDTQYF. The CDR3 DNA reads as TGCAGTGCTAGGGACTATCCGGGGGATGGGGATACGCAGTATTTT. The chain uses TRBV20-1 and TRBJ2-3, with D maybe TRBD2 (6 bases). Germline CDR1 reads DFQATT; CDR2 reads SNEGSKA (reference sequence). The V end lost 3 bases, the J end lost 6 bases, and 19 bases lay between the germline ends. This CDR3 is built from 15 residues.

In this sample, this clonotype turned up a few times. This sequence joins TRBV6-1 and TRBJ1-1; 8 bases align to TRBD1. The CDR3 sequence is 15 residues long. CDR1 and CDR2 (germline): MNHNS, SASEGT. Unmatched junction bases numbered 8, after V lost 5 bases and J lost 3 bases. The CDR3 DNA reads TGTGCCAGCAGTCATTTGCTGGACAGGGACACTGAAGCTTTCTTT. It specifies CASSHLLDRDTEAFF.